These 29 T cell receptor beta chains originate from one sample sequenced in a study of shared clonotypes between healthy human individuals. TCRdb's copy holds only in-frame clones and misses some; the assay was immunoSEQ multiplex PCR. The data show about a million clones, around 77% seen once. The sample consisted of memory CD4+ T cells from PBMCs. Subset noted: CD45RA-negative fraction. All receptors come from a man in his late teens or twenties in good health. Some clones in this sample may be carry-over from other donors' samples.

The sample holds a few counts of this clone. The chain has TRBV18 and TRBJ2-1, with 10 bases fitting TRBD2. V dropped 4 bases and J dropped 9; count of bases not matched to a gene: 9. Germline values: CDR1 KGHSH, CDR2 LQKENI. The CDR3 spans 15 residues. As DNA, the CDR3 is TGTGCCAGCTCACAGGCACTAGCGGGGAGGGGTGAGCAGTTCTTC. This encodes CASSQALAGRGEQFF. Using reference TRBV18 and TRBJ2-1 for the parts outside the CDR3, the full variable domain is NAGVMQNPRHLVRRRGQEARLRCSPMKGHSHVYWYRQLPEEGLKFMVYLQKENIIDESGMPKERFSAEFPKEGPSILRIQQVVRGDSAAYFCASSQALAGRGEQFFGPGTRLTVL.

Concerning this clone itself: Additional DNA sequences in this sample encode the identical CDR3. The chain links TRBV11-2 to TRBJ1-2; D gene unclear. The CDR3 spans 10 residues. V gave up 6 bases and J gave up 4 bases, with 3 bases separating them. Germline CDR1 reads SGHAT; CDR2 reads FQNNGV. CDR3 in DNA: TGTGCCAGCAGGGCCTATGGCTACACCTTC. The encoded protein is CASRAYGYTF.

This chain joins TRBV4-3 and TRBJ1-5, with D maybe TRBD1 (6 bases). Trimming stripped 0 bases from V and 6 bases from J, with 12 bases between. The CDR3 length is 15 residues. Per germline, CDR1 LGHNA and CDR2 YSLEER. CDR3 sequence: CASSQEAGGGQPQHF. CDR3 bases: TGCGCCAGCAGCCAAGAAGCCGGGGGCGGTCAGCCCCAGCATTTT.

This sequence joins TRBV28 and TRBJ2-5; 9 bases align to TRBD2. The germline V gene has CDR1 MDHEN and CDR2 SYDVKM. After removal of 4 bases from V and 6 bases from J, the junction contained 15 bases not matched to a gene. The CDR3 spans 17 residues. DNA of the CDR3: TGTGCCAGCAGTTCGAACCCATTTAGCGGGAGCTCCAAGACCCAGTACTTC. Translation: CASSSNPFSGSSKTQYF. The full variable domain, in which reference TRBV28 and TRBJ2-5 provide the parts outside the CDR3, is DVKVTQSSRYLVKRTGEKVFLECVQDMDHENMFWYRQDPGLGLRLIYFSYDVKMKEKGDIPEGYSVSREKKERFSLILESASTNQTSMYLCASSSNPFSGSSKTQYFGPGTRLLVL.

This clone was observed a few times. The rearrangement uses TRBV2 and TRBJ2-6; D is ambiguous. Germline CDR1 and CDR2: SNHLY and FYNNEI. The CDR3 is made up of 16 amino acids. The V end was cut by 3 bases, the J end by 0 bases, with 9 bases between. The CDR3 sequence: CASSDSQHSGANVLTF. DNA of the CDR3: TGTGCCAGCAGTGACAGTCAGCACTCTGGGGCCAACGTCCTGACTTTC. Variable domain in full (rest from reference TRBV2 and TRBJ2-6): EPEVTQTPSHQVTQMGQEVILRCVPISNHLYFYWYRQILGQKVEFLVSFYNNEISEKSEIFDDQFSVERPDGSNFTLKIRSTKLEDSAMYFCASSDSQHSGANVLTFGAGSRLTVL.

The gene calls are TRBV29-1 and TRBJ1-4; 10 positions agree with TRBD1. Trimming removed 6 bases from V and 7 bases from J; junction bases left unmatched: 5. This CDR3 comprises 13 residues. Germline V gives CDR1 SQVTM, CDR2 ANQGSEA. DNA for the CDR3: TGCAGCGTCCGGACAGGGGGGAGTGAAAAACTGTTTTTT. It translates to CSVRTGGSEKLFF.

The V call is TRBV7-9, the J call TRBJ2-7; unclear D gene. This CDR3 comprises 10 residues. Germline-derived CDR1 and CDR2 are SEHNR and FQNEAQ (reference sequence). The V gene lost 5 bases and the J gene lost 3 bases, with 2 bases spanning the gap. In DNA form, the CDR3 reads TGTGCCAGCAGCGGCTACGAGCAGTACTTC. Translated: CASSGYEQYF.

This sequence joins TRBV19 and TRBJ1-5; D is ambiguous. V was shortened by 6 bases and J by 4 bases, with 10 bases between the two germline ends. This CDR3 comprises 13 residues. Germline CDR1 and CDR2: LNHDA and SQIVND (reference sequence). The chain's CDR3 is CASRWEMNQPQHF. The DNA of the CDR3 is TGTGCCAGTAGGTGGGAAATGAATCAGCCCCAGCATTTT.

This chain uses TRBV14 with TRBJ2-3; possible D gene TRBD1, 5 bases. V was pared by 2 bases and J by 0 bases, with 12 bases between. CDR3 size: 16 residues. Germline CDR1 reads SGHDN; CDR2 reads FVKESK. As DNA, the CDR3 is TGTGCCAGCAGCCAATGGCGACAGACTAGCACAGATACGCAGTATTTT. Its protein product is CASSQWRQTSTDTQYF.

As for this clone: An end of the junction does not agree with germline; a read error may underlie this. This chain joins TRBV9 and TRBJ2-5; tentatively, D is TRBD1 or TRBD2 (5 bases each). CDR1 is SGDLS and CDR2 is YYNGEE in the germline V gene. The CDR3 is 15 residues long. The CDR3 loop reads CANSVATWGQETQYF. The CDR3 coding sequence is TGTGCCAACAGCGTAGCTACGTGGGGGCAAGAGACCCAGTACTTC.

The chain couples TRBV2 to TRBJ2-1, with 10 positions matching TRBD2. This CDR3 has 18 residues. The V and J ends lost 7 bases and 0 bases, in that order; junction bases with no gene match: 12. Germline V gives CDR1 SNHLY, CDR2 FYNNEI. Here the CDR3 reads CASKFGLAEISSYNEQFF. For the CDR3, the DNA is TGTGCCAGCAAGTTTGGACTAGCGGAAATAAGCTCCTACAATGAGCAGTTCTTC. The full variable domain, rest sourced from reference TRBV2 and TRBJ2-1, is EPEVTQTPSHQVTQMGQEVILRCVPISNHLYFYWYRQILGQKVEFLVSFYNNEISEKSEIFDDQFSVERPDGSNFTLKIRSTKLEDSAMYFCASKFGLAEISSYNEQFFGPGTRLTVL.

The chain uses TRBV5-6 and TRBJ1-5, with D possibly being TRBD1 (6 bases). The CDR3 has 15 amino acids. Trimming left V 4 bases short and J 4 bases short, with 15 bases between. The germline V gene has CDR1 SGHDT and CDR2 YYEEEE. CDR3 region: CASSAFRGRNQPQHF. The CDR3 DNA is TGTGCCAGCAGCGCGTTTAGGGGGAGGAATCAGCCCCAGCATTTT.

Ten or more counts support this clone. V and J are TRBV28 and TRBJ2-7; a weak D match, TRBD1 (7 bases). V lost 6 bases to trimming and J lost 7 bases, with 16 bases between them. Germline lookup yields CDR1 MDHEN and CDR2 SYDVKM. The CDR3 runs 13 residues. CDR3 nucleotides: TGTGCCAGCAGGTATACCTCAGGGGGGGAGCAGTACTTC. Its translation: CASRYTSGGEQYF.

This clone was observed a handful of times. This chain connects TRBV9 to TRBJ2-7; the D is unclear. V lost 4 bases to trimming and J lost 2 bases, with 13 bases between them. The CDR3 is 14 amino acids. Germline assignment: CDR1 SGDLS and CDR2 YYNGEE. The CDR3 region is CASSLRSIPYEQYF. CDR3 in DNA: TGTGCCAGCAGCCTCCGAAGCATTCCCTACGAGCAGTACTTC.

The CDR3 DNA reads as TGTGCCTGGGCCGTAGCGGGAGGGACCTACGAGCAGTACTTC. Protein sequence: CAWAVAGGTYEQYF. This sequence joins TRBV30 and TRBJ2-7; TRBD2 agrees at 11 bases. The V and J ends lost 5 bases and 2 bases, in that order; junction bases with no gene match: 5. CDR3 length equals 14 residues. Germline values: CDR1 GTSNPN, CDR2 SVGIG (reference sequence).

This clone came up many times. The chain has TRBV6-6 and TRBJ2-7, with TRBD2 as a possible D gene (5 bases). Trimming left V 6 bases short and J 0 bases short, with 15 bases between. The CDR3 sequence is 15 residues long. CDR1 and CDR2 (germline): MNHNY, SVGAGI (reference sequence). CDR3 protein: CASSEGIGNSYEQYF. CDR3 coding DNA: TGTGCCAGCAGCGAAGGCATCGGGAACTCCTACGAGCAGTACTTC.

This clone was detected a few times. This chain uses TRBV30 with TRBJ2-3, with 9 positions matching TRBD2. Trimming took 3 bases from V and 1 from J; bases not matched to a gene: 2. Germline lookup yields CDR1 GTSNPN and CDR2 SVGIG (reference sequence). CDR3 length: 14 residues. CDR3 residues: CAWRIAGGTDTQYF. In nucleotides, the CDR3 is TGTGCCTGGAGGATAGCGGGGGGCACAGATACGCAGTATTTT.

The CDR3 loop is CASSAGTSGYEQYF. CDR3 coding DNA: TGTGCCAGCAGCGCCGGGACTAGCGGTTACGAGCAGTACTTC. This rearrangement joins TRBV7-8 to TRBJ2-7; 11 nucleotides match TRBD2. Germline loops: CDR1 SGHVS, CDR2 FQNEAQ. V was clipped by 5 bases and J by 4 bases; unmatched bases: 4. This CDR3 is 14 amino acids long.

The V gene is TRBV5-1, the J gene TRBJ2-3, with 7 positions matching TRBD2. Germline V CDR1 and CDR2: SGHRS, YFSETQ. The V segment lost 4 bases and the J segment 3 bases; nucleotides outside the gene matches: 11. The CDR3 length is 16 residues. CDR3 sequence (DNA): TGCGCCAGCAGCAGGGGCGGGAGCGCGGGGACAGATACGCAGTATTTT. Protein product: CASSRGGSAGTDTQYF.

Of note for this clone: Within the sample, other DNA sequences also encode this same CDR3. The gene calls are TRBV5-1 and TRBJ2-1, with 13 bases fitting TRBD2. CDR1 SGHRS and CDR2 YFSETQ come from the germline V gene. The CDR3 consists of 15 residues. V was pared by 0 bases and J by 6 bases, with 0 bases of the junction left unmatched. CDR3: CASSLGLAGGNEQFF. The CDR3, as DNA: TGCGCCAGCAGCTTGGGACTAGCGGGAGGCAATGAGCAGTTCTTC.

The DNA of the CDR3 is TGTGCCAGCGGCGGACTTGGGCCGGCCCAGTACTTC. It yields the protein CASGGLGPAQYF. This chain joins TRBV27 and TRBJ2-5, with a tentative D call TRBD2 (5 bases). Per the germline V gene, CDR1 is MNHEY and CDR2 is SMNVEV (reference sequence). The CDR3 loop spans 12 amino acids. Trimming removed 8 bases from V and 9 bases from J, with 16 bases in between.

This chain connects TRBV5-6 to TRBJ2-3; 7 nucleotides line up with TRBD2. J gave up 9 bases and V 0 bases, and 7 bases lay outside the gene matches. Germline loops: CDR1 SGHDT, CDR2 YYEEEE. The CDR3 spans 14 residues. In nucleotides, the CDR3 is TGTGCCAGCAGCTTGGTCTCTAGCGGATTGACGCAGTATTTT. This sequence encodes CASSLVSSGLTQYF.

V and J are TRBV6-6 and TRBJ1-1; perhaps TRBD1 as D (5 bases). Trimming left V 11 bases short and J 8 bases short, with 18 bases between. In germline, CDR1 is MNHNY, CDR2 SVGAGI (reference sequence). The length of the CDR3 is 12 residues. In DNA form, the CDR3 reads TGTGCCTCTACCCATGGGACCCTCGAAGCTTTCTTT. It is translated as CASTHGTLEAFF.

V is TRBV25-1 and J is TRBJ2-5, with TRBD1 matching over 8 bases. Losses at the gene ends were 7 bases for V and 5 bases for J; bases not matched to a gene: 9. The CDR3 is 14 residues long. CDR1 and CDR2 from the germline V gene are MGHDK and SYGVNS. The CDR3 here is CASKDGRGRETQYF. As DNA, the CDR3 is TGTGCCAGCAAGGATGGCAGGGGGCGGGAGACCCAGTACTTC.

The CDR3: CAIRERDSSSGNTIYF. CDR3 DNA: TGTGCCATCAGGGAAAGAGACAGCAGCTCTGGAAACACCATATATTTT. This chain joins TRBV10-3 and TRBJ1-3; D is possibly TRBD1 (5 bases). Trimming stripped 6 bases from V and 0 bases from J, with 15 bases between. The CDR3 is made up of 16 amino acids. Germline CDR1 reads ENHRY; CDR2 reads SYGVKD.

The CDR3 loop reads CASSYSWQGAYEQYF. Written as DNA, the CDR3 is TGTGCCAGCAGTTACTCCTGGCAGGGGGCCTACGAGCAGTACTTC. The gene calls are TRBV6-6 and TRBJ2-7, with 7 positions matching TRBD1. Germline V CDR1 and CDR2: MNHNY, SVGAGI (reference sequence). With V trimmed by 0 bases and J by 2 bases, 4 bases remained unmatched. The CDR3 loop spans 15 amino acids.

The table lists this clone with a few counts. The genes are TRBV5-1 and TRBJ2-3, with D perhaps being TRBD1 or TRBD2 (5 bases each). The CDR3 spans 13 residues. V was clipped by 4 bases and J by 2 bases, with 8 bases between them. CDR1 is SGHRS, CDR2 YFSETQ, per germline. The CDR3 loop is CASSVGTTDTQYF. CDR3 nucleotide sequence: TGCGCCAGCAGCGTGGGGACCACAGATACGCAGTATTTT.

V and J are TRBV19 and TRBJ2-2, with D maybe TRBD1 (5 bases). V dropped 3 bases and J dropped 4 bases, with 9 bases sitting between them. Germline CDR1 LNHDA, CDR2 SQIVND (reference sequence). This CDR3 is built from 14 residues. The CDR3 DNA reads TGTGCCAGTAGTATCAGGGCCACCACCGGGGAGCTGTTTTTT. This sequence encodes CASSIRATTGELFF.

V usage is TRBV28 and J usage is TRBJ2-7; D call uncertain. Per the germline V gene, CDR1 is MDHEN and CDR2 is SYDVKM. The CDR3 totals 14 residues. Trimming removed 3 bases from V and 3 bases from J, with 12 bases in between. The CDR3 DNA follows: TGTGCCAGCAGTTTGTTCGGCTTATTCTACGAGCAGTACTTC. This translates into CASSLFGLFYEQYF.